This T cell receptor beta chain was recovered during a study of metastatic and nonmetastatic thyroid tumors. Thyroid surgery took place with no prior treatment in any patient. This clone was seen just once. As processed by the authors: Clinicopathological groups of papillary thyroid cancer showed CDR3 differences that were used to build a distant-metastasis classifier. TCRdb reprocessed the PCR reads via MiXCR. V and J calls and clone size were set by TCRdb, not the authors. The sample has approximately 31,000 clones, 25% to 35% seen once. Sequencing used blood. The TCR originated in a female donor with papillary thyroid cancer or a benign thyroid nodule (not recorded which). Some clones in this sample may be carry-over from other donors' samples.

Here the CDR3 reads CAWRLAGSGNSPLHF. CDR3 coding DNA: TGTGCCTGGAGATTAGCGGGGTCTGGGAATTCACCCCTCCACTTT. The chain has TRBV30 and TRBJ1-6; D is unclear. The V end lost 3 bases, the J end lost 7 bases, and 16 bases lay between the germline ends. The CDR3 covers 15 residues. Germline V gene data show CDR1 as GTSNPN and CDR2 as SVGIG (reference sequence).